The 6 T cell receptor beta chains below were found in one sample sequenced in a study of T cells in Graves' hyperthyroidism and ophthalmopathy. Template material for amplifying TCR beta CDR3 regions consisted of RNA transcripts. A first-round RT-PCR of the TCR CDR3 used the HTBI primer set. TCRdb ran MiXCR on the multiplex PCR reads and lists one entry per CDR3 protein. Of a few hundred thousand distinct CDR3 sequences in the sample, 15% to 20% were seen once. Input material: blood. All receptors derive from a woman between 25 and 40 years old with Graves' ophthalmopathy.

This clonotype was observed a handful of times. V is TRBV28 and J is TRBJ2-7, with D uncertain. Between the trimmed V and J ends, which lost 2 bases and 3 bases, there was a span of 5 bases. CDR3 length: 12 amino acids. The germline CDR1 and CDR2 sequences are MDHEN and SYDVKM. CDR3 amino acids: CASSLDDYEQYF. The DNA of the CDR3 is TGTGCCAGCAGTTTAGACGACTACGAGCAGTACTTC.

The chain employs TRBV20-1 and TRBJ2-1; unclear D gene. The CDR3 has 14 amino acids. Between the trimmed V and J ends, which lost 0 bases and 5 bases, there was a span of 11 bases. Germline V CDR1 and CDR2: DFQATT, SNEGSKA (reference sequence). CDR3 coding DNA: TGCAGTGCTAGAGAATGGGTCCCGAACAATGAGCAGTTCTTC. As protein: CSAREWVPNNEQFF.

This clonotype was detected a few times. The chain joins TRBV28 to TRBJ1-5, with D perhaps TRBD1 (5 bases). The CDR3 spans 13 residues. Trimming removed 7 bases at V and 3 bases at J, with 10 bases between. CDR1 is MDHEN and CDR2 is SYDVKM in the germline V gene. The CDR3 sequence: CASKEGLNQPQHF. CDR3 DNA sequence: TGTGCCAGCAAGGAGGGGCTCAATCAGCCCCAGCATTTT.

V usage is TRBV4-2 and J usage is TRBJ2-7; D unclear. The V end lost 0 bases, the J end lost 3 bases, and 6 bases lay between the germline ends. CDR3 length: 13 amino acids. From germline, CDR1 is LGHNA and CDR2 YNFKEQ. The CDR3, as DNA: TGTGCCAGCAGCCAAGAGTTGAACTACGAGCAGTACTTC. The encoded protein is CASSQELNYEQYF.

This clonotype was observed many times. DNA for the CDR3: TGCGCCAGCAGCTTGGACTCTAACACAGATACGCAGTATTTT. Translation gives CASSLDSNTDTQYF. The V call is TRBV5-1, the J call TRBJ2-3, with D unclear. The CDR3 consists of 14 residues. In germline, CDR1 is SGHRS, CDR2 YFSETQ. The V end lost 0 bases, the J end lost 2 bases, and 7 bases lay between the germline ends.

This clonotype was seen a few times. The gene calls are TRBV12-3 or TRBV12-4 and TRBJ2-7; TRBD2 is a possible D gene (6 bases). V gave up 7 bases and J gave up 7 bases, with 20 bases separating them. CDR3 length: 14 residues. The CDR3 DNA sequence: TGTGCCAGCAATTCTGGTGGGACTGCGGGGGAGCAGTACTTC. Its translation: CASNSGGTAGEQYF.